Presented here are 10 T cell receptor beta chains from one specimen sequenced in a study of blood T cell repertoires in COVID-19 (dated by TCRdb to between 2020 and 2021). The method behind the library was the immunoSEQ multiplex PCR assay. The clones in this table, taken by TCRdb from immuneACCESS, are in-frame only. Not every clone is retained; where verified, under half of the shortfall comes from an unresolved V gene, and the cause of the rest is unknown. The table for this sample lists about 190,000 clones; 75% to 90% of them were counted only once. Clones ranked in the top ten supply about 6.5% of the sample. Sample: peripheral blood. Receptor source: a woman aged 40 to 50 with acute or convalescent COVID-19.

J is TRBJ1-4 and V is TRBV28; D gene ambiguous. V lost 9 bases and J lost 4, with 12 bases in between. The CDR3 has 13 residues. CDR1 and CDR2 (germline): MDHEN, SYDVKM. The CDR3 is CASNTVNNEKLFF. In DNA, the CDR3 is TGTGCCAGTAACACAGTAAATAATGAAAAACTGTTTTTT. Full variable domain (missing parts from reference TRBV28 and TRBJ1-4): DVKVTQSSRYLVKRTGEKVFLECVQDMDHENMFWYRQDPGLGLRLIYFSYDVKMKEKGDIPEGYSVSREKKERFSLILESASTNQTSMYLCASNTVNNEKLFFGSGTQLSVL.

This clone showed up just a few times. The chain couples TRBV18 to TRBJ2-6, with 8 nucleotides matching TRBD1. The CDR3 consists of 20 residues. V dropped 2 bases and J dropped 0; count of bases not matched to a gene: 12. Germline V gene data show CDR1 as KGHSH and CDR2 as LQKENI. CDR3 DNA: TGTGCCAGCTCACCAATTTACGCCAGGGGGCAGAGCTCTGGGGCCAACGTCCTGACTTTC. This translates into CASSPIYARGQSSGANVLTF.

The chain uses TRBV27 and TRBJ2-3, with a tentative D call TRBD1 (5 bases). The CDR3 runs 15 residues. V was cut by 0 bases and J by 2 bases, with 9 bases left in between. The germline CDR1 and CDR2 sequences are MNHEY and SMNVEV (reference sequence). The CDR3 loop is CASSLSARVTDTQYF. The CDR3 DNA reads as TGTGCCAGCAGTTTATCTGCCAGGGTCACAGATACGCAGTATTTT.

In this sample, this clone turned up many times. This chain uses TRBV23-1 with TRBJ1-3; tentatively, D is TRBD1 (5 bases). TRBV23-1 is classed as an ORF, of uncertain function. Trimming shortened V by 4 bases and J by 5 bases, and 18 bases separated the two germline ends. The CDR3 contains 16 residues. In DNA, the CDR3 is TGCGCCAGCAGTCGTCTGCGGTCCAGGGAAAGAAACACCATATATTTT. Translated: CASSRLRSRERNTIYF.

The rearrangement links TRBV30 to TRBJ1-6; D uncertain. This CDR3 is built from 12 residues. Germline V gene sequence: CDR1 GTSNPN, CDR2 SVGIG (reference sequence). V was clipped by 2 bases and J by 5 bases, with 4 bases between them. CDR3 amino acids: CAWSRDNSPLHF. For the CDR3, the DNA is TGTGCCTGGAGTCGGGATAATTCACCCCTCCACTTT.

The V gene is TRBV2, the J gene TRBJ1-4, with D hard to call. The CDR3 length is 14 residues. Germline lookup yields CDR1 SNHLY and CDR2 FYNNEI. Trimming stripped 4 bases from V and 4 bases from J, with 10 bases between. This chain's CDR3 is CASSARPSNEKLFF. The CDR3 region has the DNA TGTGCCAGCAGTGCTAGGCCAAGTAATGAAAAACTGTTTTTT.

The genes are TRBV4-2 and TRBJ2-4; no reliable D call. This CDR3 comprises 14 residues. Germline values: CDR1 LGHNA, CDR2 YNFKEQ. V was pared by 0 bases and J by 7 bases, with 10 bases between. CDR3 sequence reads: CASSQEQRSNIQYF. CDR3 bases: TGTGCCAGCAGCCAAGAGCAGAGGTCGAACATTCAGTACTTC.

V usage is TRBV5-4 and J usage is TRBJ2-1; D may be TRBD2 (5 bases). Trimming removed 4 bases from V and 7 bases from J, with 15 bases in between. The CDR3 is 14 residues long. CDR1 SGHNT and CDR2 YYREEE come from the germline V gene (reference sequence). CDR3 coding DNA: TGTGCCAGCAGCCATCAGGCTCGGGGAAATGAGCAGTTCTTC. Translated, it gives CASSHQARGNEQFF.

The chain recombines TRBV2 with TRBJ1-2; TRBD1 might be the D (6 bases). Looked up from germline, CDR1 is SNHLY and CDR2 is FYNNEI. This CDR3 has 13 amino acids. The germline V and J ends were trimmed by 6 bases and 7 bases, with 15 bases remaining between them. The CDR3 reads CASRTGYPGGYTF. CDR3 sequence (DNA): TGTGCCAGCAGAACAGGGTATCCAGGTGGCTACACCTTC.

The J gene is TRBJ1-5, the V gene TRBV28; D possibly corresponds to TRBD1 (5 bases). Trimming left V 5 bases short and J 4 bases short, with 15 bases between. CDR1 and CDR2 (germline): MDHEN, SYDVKM. This CDR3 spans 15 amino acids. Here the CDR3 DNA reads TGTGCCAGCAGTCTCACGGGGGTAGGGAATCAGCCCCAGCATTTT. It yields the protein CASSLTGVGNQPQHF.